Listed below are T cell receptor beta chains from one sample, sequenced in a study of T-cell memory formation after mild COVID-19. TCRdb re-derived calls from the 5' RACE reads in MiXCR, one entry per CDR3 protein. The repertoire holds about 470,000 distinct CDR3 sequences, approximately 25% seen once, with approximately 13% in the top ten. The specimen was PBMCs or a T cell subset sorted from them (not recorded which). Receptor source: an adult woman who had mild COVID-19 (a few samples of this study predate the infection). Cell type and time point are not known. Each CDR3 is given with its conserved first and last residue. A D gene is named only where the DNA matches it firmly. The size entry is marked missing in some rows and otherwise reads once, few, many or a size class.

size	length	V	J	D	DNA	CDR3
few	14	TRBV5-6	TRBJ1-1	-	TGTGCCAGCAGCCCAAGGGACGGCGGCACTGAAGCTTTCTTT	CASSPRDGGTEAFF
-	16	TRBV27	TRBJ2-7	TRBD1	TGTGCCAGCAGCCTTATGCCGGACAGGCCGTCCTACGAGCAGTACTTC	CASSLMPDRPSYEQYF
few	15	TRBV20-1	TRBJ1-1	TRBD1	TGCAGTGCTCCCCGGGGAGGGGGCAGGAACACTGAAGCTTTCTTT	CSAPRGGGRNTEAFF
few	16	TRBV12-3/TRBV12-4	TRBJ2-1	TRBD2	TGTGCCAGCAGCCCCCGTGGAGCGGGAGGGCCGGATGAGCAGTTCTTC	CASSPRGAGGPDEQFF
-	14	TRBV5-5	TRBJ2-1	TRBD2	TGTGCCAGCAGCTTTCCTACTAGCGTTATAGAGCAGTTCTTC	CASSFPTSVIEQFF
few	15	TRBV12-3/TRBV12-4	TRBJ1-5	-	TGTGCCAGCAGCCAGACAGGTTATAGCAATCAGCCCCAGCATTTT	CASSQTGYSNQPQHF
-	14	TRBV10-3	TRBJ2-7	TRBD1	TGTGCCATTGCCGTGGGACAGGGGGGGAACGAGCAGTACTTC	CAIAVGQGGNEQYF
-	14	TRBV24-1	TRBJ1-1	-	TGTGCCACCAAAGAGCGGGACTCCGGAGGGGAAGCTTTCTTT	CATKERDSGGEAFF
-	14	TRBV29-1	TRBJ2-5	-	TGCAGCGTTGGGGTGTATTTCCCCCAAGAGACCCAGTACTTC	CSVGVYFPQETQYF
-	12	TRBV5-1	TRBJ1-2	-	TGCGCCAGCAGCCATGGGACGGTCCTGAAGACCTTC	CASSHGTVLKTF
-	18	TRBV4-3	TRBJ2-6	-	TGCGCCAGCAGCCAAGAAGGTTCGCTCGGCTCTGGGGCCAACGTCCTGACTTTC	CASSQEGSLGSGANVLTF
few	16	TRBV12-3/TRBV12-4	TRBJ1-4	-	TGTGCCAGCAGTCACCGGACAGTTAGGGAGGATGAAAAACTGTTTTTT	CASSHRTVREDEKLFF
-	13	TRBV29-1	TRBJ1-1	-	TGCAGCGCCACGCCGAGCATGAACACTGAAGCTTTCTTT	CSATPSMNTEAFF
-	18	TRBV6-1	TRBJ2-1	TRBD2	TGTGCCAGCAGTGAAAAATCTTGGACTAGCGAGGACAACAATGAGCAGTTCTTC	CASSEKSWTSEDNNEQFF
few	15	TRBV18	TRBJ2-1	-	TGTGCCAGCTCACCACGGACAACTAACTACAATGAGCAGTTCTTC	CASSPRTTNYNEQFF
few	16	TRBV7-3	TRBJ2-2	TRBD2	TGTGCCAGCAGCTTAGCGGGAGGGCCCGGCACCGGGGAGCTGTTTTTT	CASSLAGGPGTGELFF
few	15	TRBV20-1	TRBJ2-1	TRBD2	TGCAGTGCTAGACAACTAGCGGGGGGAAACAATGAGCAGTTCTTC	CSARQLAGGNNEQFF
-	15	TRBV7-9	TRBJ2-2	-	TGTGCCAGCAGCTCGGGACTCGCGGGTCACGGGGAGCTGTTTTTT	CASSSGLAGHGELFF
few	17	TRBV7-3	TRBJ2-1	TRBD1	TGTGCCAGCAGCTTAACGATTTGGGACAGGGGGCAAGGTGAGCAGTTCTTC	CASSLTIWDRGQGEQFF
-	16	TRBV24-1	TRBJ1-5	TRBD1	TGTGCCACCAGTGGCGGGACAGGGGGCTTGGGCCAGCCCCAGCATTTT	CATSGGTGGLGQPQHF
-	14	TRBV5-4	TRBJ2-7	-	TGTGCCAGCAGCCCCACGCCGTCGGTTTACGAGCAGTACTTC	CASSPTPSVYEQYF
few	16	TRBV12-3/TRBV12-4	TRBJ2-1	TRBD2	TGTGCCAGCAGTTTCGCCAGCGGGAGGGCCTACAATGAGCAGTTCTTC	CASSFASGRAYNEQFF
few	16	TRBV6-5	TRBJ2-3	TRBD2	TGTGCCAGCAGTTACTTTCAGCGGGGGGGCACAGATACGCAGTATTTT	CASSYFQRGGTDTQYF
-	20	TRBV7-8	TRBJ1-6	-	TGTGCCAGCAGCTTAGGTCGGACACCTCAATCTCGGGGGCGTAATTCACCCCTCCACTTT	CASSLGRTPQSRGRNSPLHF
few	17	TRBV5-1	TRBJ2-2	TRBD2	TGCGCCAGCAGCTCGGGACTAGCGGTAGGAACGTCCGGGGAGCTGTTTTTT	CASSSGLAVGTSGELFF
-	15	TRBV6-2/TRBV6-3	TRBJ2-1	-	TGTGCCAGCAGTCCCCTATGGGGGAGGAGGGATGAGCAGTTCTTC	CASSPLWGRRDEQFF
-	14	TRBV28	TRBJ2-2	TRBD1	TGTGCCAGCAGGCTACAGGGGGCCACCGGGGAGCTGTTTTTT	CASRLQGATGELFF
few	14	TRBV6-1	TRBJ1-2	-	TGTGCCAGCAGTGAAGGTTGGGGGACAAAAGGCTACACCTTC	CASSEGWGTKGYTF
few	17	TRBV18	TRBJ2-1	-	TGTGCCAGCTCACCGCAAGAAAGCGGGTTGTTCTACAATGAGCAGTTCTTC	CASSPQESGLFYNEQFF
-	12	TRBV5-1	TRBJ1-1	-	TGCGCCAGCAGCTTTGGGGGGTCTGAAGCTTTCTTT	CASSFGGSEAFF
-	16	TRBV5-1	TRBJ2-1	-	TGCGCCAGCAGCTCTACCACAGGGTCCCCCTACAATGAGCAGTTCTTC	CASSSTTGSPYNEQFF
-	13	TRBV6-4	TRBJ1-1	-	TGTGCCAGCATTGATGAGTGGAACACTGAAGCCTTCTTT	CASIDEWNTEAFF
once	11	TRBV5-4	TRBJ1-2	-	TGTGCCAGCAGCTTAAGGTCCGGCTACACCTTC	CASSLRSGYTF
-	15	TRBV20-1	TRBJ2-1	TRBD1	TGCAGGGGGACAGCGGCTATACTTTCCTACAATGAGCAGTTCTTC	CRGTAAILSYNEQFF
few	16	TRBV11-2	TRBJ1-2	-	TGTGCCAGCAGTAGGGGGGGGCTCGGTTCGGGCTATGGCTACACCTTC	CASSRGGLGSGYGYTF
many	15	TRBV5-4	TRBJ1-1	-	TGTGCCAGCAGCAATCCAGGATTCATGAACACTGAAGCTTTCTTT	CASSNPGFMNTEAFF
-	15	TRBV24-1	TRBJ2-5	-	TGTGCCACCGGAAGTGTAGCGCCATTGGAAGAGACCCAGTACTTC	CATGSVAPLEETQYF
few	15	TRBV5-1	TRBJ1-1	TRBD1	TGCGCCAGCAGCCAGGACAGGACGCTGAACACTGAAGCTTTCTTT	CASSQDRTLNTEAFF
many	15	TRBV20-1	TRBJ1-5	TRBD1	TGCAGTGCCCTAAGGGACAGGGGGGAGAATCAGCCCCAGCATTTT	CSALRDRGENQPQHF
-	17	TRBV7-8	TRBJ1-2	TRBD1	TGTGCCAGCAGCTCTCGGCTCCCGACAGGGGTGGATGGAGGCTACACCTTC	CASSSRLPTGVDGGYTF
-	15	TRBV12-3/TRBV12-4	TRBJ1-1	TRBD1	TGTGCCAGCAGCTACCGGGACAGGGGGTCGACTGAAGCTTTCTTT	CASSYRDRGSTEAFF
few	13	TRBV2	TRBJ2-5	-	TGTGCCAGCTGGGGACAAACTGGGGAGACCCAGTACTTC	CASWGQTGETQYF
few	16	TRBV20-1	TRBJ2-7	-	TGCAGTGCTCCCAGCGGGGGACAGGTTTACTCCTACGAGCAGTACTTC	CSAPSGGQVYSYEQYF
many	16	TRBV7-6	TRBJ2-7	TRBD2	TGTGCCAGCAGCTTTGGCGTAGCGGGGGGCTCCTACGAGCAGTACTTC	CASSFGVAGGSYEQYF
few	13	TRBV20-1	TRBJ1-2	TRBD1	TGCAGTGCTCCCGGACAGGGGTACTATGGCTACACCTTC	CSAPGQGYYGYTF
few	15	TRBV7-9	TRBJ1-3	-	TGTGCCAGCAGCTTAGCGACGGGAACTGGAAACACCATATATTTT	CASSLATGTGNTIYF
-	15	TRBV7-9	TRBJ1-1	-	TGTGCCAGCAGCCCCGTCGGCGGATTGAACACTGAAGCTTTCTTT	CASSPVGGLNTEAFF
-	12	TRBV24-1	TRBJ1-1	-	TGTGCCACCACCCCCGTGGGCACTGAAGCTTTCTTT	CATTPVGTEAFF
-	14	TRBV3-1	TRBJ2-7	-	TGTGCCAGCAGCCAAGAAGGGGAAGGGTACGAGCAGTACTTC	CASSQEGEGYEQYF
few	15	TRBV19	TRBJ2-7	TRBD1	TGTGCCAGTAGTACACCGGGACAGGGGTTCCACGAGCAGTACTTC	CASSTPGQGFHEQYF
-	14	TRBV7-8	TRBJ2-7	-	TGTGCCAGCAGCTTAGCAGCAGGGGTTAGGGAGCAGTACTTC	CASSLAAGVREQYF
few	16	TRBV5-1	TRBJ2-7	TRBD2	TGCGCCAGCAGCCACATTAGCGGGGGGCCTTCCTACGAGCAGTACTTC	CASSHISGGPSYEQYF
few	12	TRBV7-6	TRBJ2-3	-	TGTGCCAGCGGGACCGACGGGAGTACGCAGTATTTT	CASGTDGSTQYF
-	16	TRBV4-1	TRBJ2-3	-	TGCGCCAGCAGCCAAGTGGGGGTCAGACTCACAGATACGCAGTATTTT	CASSQVGVRLTDTQYF
few	16	TRBV6-5	TRBJ2-7	TRBD1	TGTGCCAGCAGTTCTTTGGGACAGGGGGTTTCCTACGAGCAGTACTTC	CASSSLGQGVSYEQYF
-	16	TRBV20-1	TRBJ2-7	TRBD2	TGCAGTGCTAGAGACCGGACTAGCGGGAGATCCTACGAGCAGTACTTC	CSARDRTSGRSYEQYF
few	16	TRBV9	TRBJ1-4	TRBD1	TGTGCCAGCAGCGTAGCGTCGGACAGGGAGGGAGAAAAACTGTTTTTT	CASSVASDREGEKLFF
-	16	TRBV5-1	TRBJ2-3	TRBD2	TGCGCCAGCAGCCCCGGTACAGCGGGGGGCACAGATACGCAGTATTTT	CASSPGTAGGTDTQYF
-	16	TRBV20-1	TRBJ2-1	-	TGCAGTGCTAGAGAGCCGGGACTCCAAGCCTACAATGAGCAGTTCTTC	CSAREPGLQAYNEQFF